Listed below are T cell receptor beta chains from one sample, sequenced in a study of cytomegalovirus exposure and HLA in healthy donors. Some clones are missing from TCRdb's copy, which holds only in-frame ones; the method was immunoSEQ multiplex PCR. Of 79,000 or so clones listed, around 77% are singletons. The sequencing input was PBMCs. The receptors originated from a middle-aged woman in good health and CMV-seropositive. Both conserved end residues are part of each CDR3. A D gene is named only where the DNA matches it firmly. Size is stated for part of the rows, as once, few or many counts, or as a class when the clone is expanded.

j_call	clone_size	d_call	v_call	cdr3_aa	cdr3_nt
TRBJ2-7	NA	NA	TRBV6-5	CASREGAGSSYEQYF	TGTGCCTCTCGCGAGGGGGCGGGAAGCTCCTACGAGCAGTACTTC
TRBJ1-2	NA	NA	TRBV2	CASSERAASPVGDGYTF	TGTGCCAGCAGTGAAAGGGCAGCTTCCCCTGTGGGAGATGGCTACACCTTC
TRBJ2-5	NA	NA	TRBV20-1	CSARDLETQYF	TGCAGTGCTAGAGATCTAGAGACCCAGTACTTC
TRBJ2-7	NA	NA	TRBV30	CAWSAGGPYEQYF	TGTGCCTGGAGTGCCGGGGGTCCCTACGAGCAGTACTTC
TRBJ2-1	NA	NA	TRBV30	CAWSLAGLTSYNEQFF	TGTGCCTGGAGTTTGGCTGGTCTTACCTCCTACAATGAGCAGTTCTTC
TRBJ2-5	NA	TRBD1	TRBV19	CASSVRTGGVLETQYF	TGTGCCAGTAGTGTTCGGACAGGGGGCGTCTTGGAGACCCAGTACTTC
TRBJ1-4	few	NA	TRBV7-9	CASRGPNEKLFF	TGTGCCAGCAGGGGGCCTAATGAAAAACTGTTTTTT
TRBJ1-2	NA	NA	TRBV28	CASSFRTAYGGYTF	TGTGCCAGCAGTTTTAGGACAGCTTACGGTGGCTACACCTTC
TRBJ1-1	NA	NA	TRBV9	CASSREPNTEAFF	TGTGCCAGCTCGAGGGAGCCAAACACTGAAGCTTTCTTT
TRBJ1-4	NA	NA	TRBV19	CASSMGLPNEKLFF	TGTGCCAGTAGTATGGGGCTACCGAATGAAAAACTGTTTTTT